A selection of T cell receptor beta chains follows, all from one sample in a study of blood T cell repertoires in COVID-19. Method: immunoSEQ multiplex PCR; TCRdb's copy keeps in-frame clones and lacks some. This sample has about 170,000 clones, with roughly four fifths found just once. Sequencing used peripheral blood. The receptors were sampled from a woman aged 80 or older with COVID-19, enrolled during active disease. Each CDR3 is given with its conserved first and last residue. D genes are given only for firm matches. Expanded clones are given a class, and other clones once, few, many or no size at all.

V,J,size,D,DNA,CDR3
TRBV6-5,TRBJ2-3,-,TRBD1,TGTGCCAGCAGCAGACGACAGGGTAGGACAGATACGCAGTATTTT,CASSRRQGRTDTQYF
TRBV7-9,TRBJ2-1,-,-,TGTGCCAGCAGCTTAAGGTACGGGAGTTACAATGAGCAGTTCTTC,CASSLRYGSYNEQFF
TRBV7-3,TRBJ2-5,-,TRBD1,TGTGCCAGCAGCAGGGACAGGGAAGAGACCCAGTACTTC,CASSRDREETQYF
TRBV29-1,TRBJ2-5,-,TRBD2,TGCAGCGTTTGGACTAGCGGGGGAGAGACCCAGTACTTC,CSVWTSGGETQYF
TRBV12-3/TRBV12-4,TRBJ2-7,few,-,TGTGCCAGCAACGGGGGATCCACCTACGAGCAGTACTTC,CASNGGSTYEQYF
TRBV5-1,TRBJ2-7,-,TRBD2,TGCGCCAGCAGCTTGTCTGGCGGGAGTTTCGACGAGCAGTACTTC,CASSLSGGSFDEQYF
TRBV5-1,TRBJ2-7,-,TRBD1,TGCGCCAGCAGCTTGAAGGGACAGGTAATGGGGGGACAGTACTTC,CASSLKGQVMGGQYF
TRBV18,TRBJ2-7,-,-,TGTGCCAGCTCACCACTAAGCCAGGGCACCGAGCAGTACTTC,CASSPLSQGTEQYF
TRBV24-1,TRBJ2-1,-,TRBD2,TGTGCCACCAGTGACGTTACGGGGGGGGGCGATGAGCAGTTCTTC,CATSDVTGGGDEQFF
TRBV18,TRBJ2-7,few,-,TGTGCCAGCTCACCACCTAGTAACTACGAGCAGTACTTC,CASSPPSNYEQYF
TRBV7-2,TRBJ2-2,few,TRBD2,TGTGCCAGCAGCCCAGGACGGGGGGATGGCGGGGAGCTGTTTTTT,CASSPGRGDGGELFF
TRBV11-3,TRBJ2-3,-,-,TGTGCCAGCAGCACCGGACTCGCCACAGATACGCAGTATTTT,CASSTGLATDTQYF
TRBV7-2,TRBJ2-5,few,-,TGTGCCAGCAGCTTGGTCCCTACTGTGCGCTACCAAGAGACCCAGTACTTC,CASSLVPTVRYQETQYF
TRBV19,TRBJ1-5,-,-,TGTGCCAGTAGTCCCCTCAGGGTCAATCAGCCCCAGCATTTT,CASSPLRVNQPQHF
TRBV10-3,TRBJ2-5,-,-,TGTGCCATCAGTGGTGGCGGGGAAGAGACCCAGTACTTC,CAISGGGEETQYF
TRBV19,TRBJ1-6,-,-,TGTGCCAGTAGGCGGAACCGAGACTCACCCCTCCACTTT,CASRRNRDSPLHF
TRBV7-2,TRBJ1-2,-,-,TGTGCCAGCAGCTCGATGACAGCAGTCTATGGCTACACCTTC,CASSSMTAVYGYTF
TRBV27,TRBJ2-5,-,-,TGTGCCAGCAGGGCGACAAGCGAGACCCAGTACTTC,CASRATSETQYF
TRBV6-2/TRBV6-3,TRBJ1-2,-,TRBD1,TGTGCCAGCAGTCGGGACAGGAACTATGGCTACACCTTC,CASSRDRNYGYTF
TRBV4-2,TRBJ2-2,-,TRBD2,TGTGCCAGCAGCTATGGAGCGGGGGTCGGGCCGTCCGGGGAGCTGTTTTTT,CASSYGAGVGPSGELFF
TRBV5-4,TRBJ1-3,-,TRBD1,TGTGCCAGCAGCCGACAGGGGGCAGCGGGAAACACCATATATTTT,CASSRQGAAGNTIYF
TRBV7-3,TRBJ1-1,-,-,TGTGCCAGCAGTCAGACAGGAGGGAACACTGAAGCTTTCTTT,CASSQTGGNTEAFF
TRBV30,TRBJ1-1,-,-,TGTGCCCGGGCTGGGTGGAGGGACACTGAAGCTTTCTTT,CARAGWRDTEAFF
TRBV6-5,TRBJ1-5,-,-,TGTGCCACGGGTTTGACAGGCCATCAGCCCCAGCATTTT,CATGLTGHQPQHF
TRBV12-3/TRBV12-4,TRBJ2-2,-,TRBD1,TGTGCCAGCAGTTATCGGACAGGCGGGGAGCTGTTTTTT,CASSYRTGGELFF
TRBV7-2,TRBJ2-7,-,-,TGTGCCAGCATCCCAGAGGCCTATTCCTACGAGCAGTACTTC,CASIPEAYSYEQYF
TRBV7-9,TRBJ2-7,-,-,TGTGCCAGCAGCTTCTACTACGAGCAGTACTTC,CASSFYYEQYF
TRBV27,TRBJ2-3,-,TRBD2,TGTGCCAGCAGTTCCCCCTCTTTTGAGGGAGGGGAAGATACGCAGTATTTT,CASSSPSFEGGEDTQYF
TRBV7-9,TRBJ2-2,-,-,TGTGCCAGCAGCACTAGACCCACTCGGACAGCGTTCTCCACCGGGGAGCTGTTTTTT,CASSTRPTRTAFSTGELFF
TRBV15,TRBJ2-1,once,TRBD2,TGTGCCACCGGCGGGACTAGCTTTCACAATGAGCAGTTCTTC,CATGGTSFHNEQFF
TRBV19,TRBJ2-7,once,TRBD1,TGTGCCAGTAGTATGGGCGGGACAGGGTTCGGCTACGAGCAGTACTTC,CASSMGGTGFGYEQYF
TRBV13,TRBJ2-5,-,TRBD2,TGTGCCAGCAGCTTATTGTCCCCGGGACTAGTAGAGACCCAGTACTTC,CASSLLSPGLVETQYF
TRBV6-6,TRBJ1-2,-,-,TGTGCCAGCAGTTATACCGGGGGAACGGGTGGCTACACCTTC,CASSYTGGTGGYTF
TRBV18,TRBJ2-2,-,-,TGTGCCAGCTCACCGTTCGAACAAAACACCGGGGAGCTGTTTTTT,CASSPFEQNTGELFF
TRBV19,TRBJ2-7,-,TRBD2,TGTGCCAGTAGTAAGGGCGGGAGTCGTCTCTACGAGCAGTACTTC,CASSKGGSRLYEQYF
TRBV19,TRBJ2-1,-,-,TGTGCCAGTAGTCCAGGGGTCTATCGGGATGAGCAGTTCTTC,CASSPGVYRDEQFF
TRBV19,TRBJ2-7,-,-,TGTGCCAGTAGTAGTCAGGGAACGGAGCAGTACTTC,CASSSQGTEQYF